A single sample gave rise to the 16 T cell receptor beta chains below, sequenced in a study of shared clonotypes between healthy human individuals (dated by TCRdb to the early 2020s). The library was produced with the immunoSEQ multiplex PCR assay. This immuneACCESS table, as held by TCRdb, lists in-frame sequences with V and J called but not all clones. Of the missing ones, under half trace to an unresolved V gene in checked studies; the others have no known cause. Present in this sample are millions of clones, 90% to 95% of which were seen just once. The ten largest clones add up to around 0.13% of the sample. The material sequenced was naive CD4+ T cells sorted from blood. In the paper's terms, the cell subset or site label means: CD45RA+ positively selected. These receptors came from a man younger than 30 in good health.

The gene calls are TRBV6-1 and TRBJ1-2; 7 bases align to TRBD1. V dropped 8 bases and J dropped 5; count of bases not matched to a gene: 14. This CDR3 has 15 amino acids. Germline V gene lookup returns CDR1 MNHNS and CDR2 SASEGT. The CDR3 protein is CASGARGPLGYGYTF. CDR3 DNA: TGTGCCAGCGGGGCGAGGGGGCCGCTAGGGTATGGCTACACCTTC.

The chain couples TRBV5-3 to TRBJ1-4; D is undetermined. TRBV5-3 is identified as an open reading frame with a role that is uncertain. CDR3 length: 15 amino acids. The V and J ends lost 3 bases and 7 bases respectively, with 16 bases between them. Written as DNA, the CDR3 is TGTGCCAGAAGCTCTAGACGGAATCTAGGTGAAAAACTGTTTTTT. It translates to CARSSRRNLGEKLFF.

The chain is built from TRBV5-6 and TRBJ1-6; D perhaps matches TRBD1 (5 bases). The germline V gene encodes CDR1 SGHDT and CDR2 YYEEEE. Trimming took off 4 bases at V and 6 bases at J, with 17 bases between the two ends. The CDR3 has 16 amino acids. CDR3 sequence reads: CASSPAGQGVNSPLHF. CDR3 DNA: TGTGCCAGCAGCCCCGCCGGACAAGGCGTTAATTCACCCCTCCACTTT.

The J gene is TRBJ2-5, the V gene TRBV28, with D perhaps assigned TRBD1 or TRBD2 (5 bases each). The CDR3 is made up of 14 amino acids. Trimming cost V 5 bases and J 3 bases, with 13 bases left between them. Germline V CDR1 and CDR2: MDHEN, SYDVKM. The chain's CDR3 is CASSVGTREETQYF. Written as DNA, the CDR3 is TGTGCCAGCAGTGTCGGGACGCGGGAAGAGACCCAGTACTTC.

V gene TRBV7-2 combines with J gene TRBJ1-1, with TRBD1 identical over 7 bases. Trimming cost V 1 base and J 0 bases; bases outside gene matches: 2. Germline V lookup: CDR1 SGHTA, CDR2 FQGNSA. The CDR3 is 15 residues long. For the CDR3, the DNA is TGTGCCAGCAGCTTAGGACAGGGCCTGAACACTGAAGCTTTCTTT. Amino acids: CASSLGQGLNTEAFF. The full variable domain, in which reference TRBV7-2 and TRBJ1-1 provide the parts outside the CDR3, is GAGVSQSPSNKVTEKGKDVELRCDPISGHTALYWYRQSLGQGLEFLIYFQGNSAPDKSGLPSDRFSAERTGGSVSTLTIQRTQQEDSAVYLCASSLGQGLNTEAFFGQGTRLTVV.

The chain joins TRBV5-4 to TRBJ2-1; 7 nucleotides align to TRBD2. Germline loops: CDR1 SGHNT, CDR2 YYREEE (reference sequence). J lost 6 bases, V lost 0 bases, and 9 bases had no gene match. The CDR3 sequence is 16 residues long. For the CDR3, the DNA is TGTGCCAGCAGCTTGGACGGCGGGAGCGGTAGCAATGAGCAGTTCTTC. It yields the protein CASSLDGGSGSNEQFF.

The V and J genes are TRBV7-9 and TRBJ1-1, with 9 nucleotides matching TRBD1. CDR1 is SEHNR and CDR2 is FQNEAQ in the germline V gene (reference sequence). V lost 5 bases to trimming and J lost 0 bases; unmatched junction nucleotides: 10. CDR3 length: 17 amino acids. The CDR3 is CASSPLTGGWMNTEAFF. The CDR3 coding sequence is TGTGCCAGCAGCCCGCTAACAGGGGGCTGGATGAACACTGAAGCTTTCTTT.

Concerning this clone: Within the sample, other DNA sequences also encode this same CDR3. V gene TRBV5-4 combines with J gene TRBJ2-5; the match to TRBD2 covers 15 bases. Looked up from germline, CDR1 is SGHNT and CDR2 is YYREEE (reference sequence). The CDR3 has 16 amino acids. V was clipped by 3 bases and J by 3 bases; unmatched bases: 3. Here the CDR3 DNA reads TGTGCCAGCAGCTCGGGACTAGCGGGGGGTGAAGAGACCCAGTACTTC. As protein: CASSSGLAGGEETQYF.

The rearrangement links TRBV9 to TRBJ2-3; a weak D match, TRBD2 (7 bases). CDR3 size: 15 residues. Trimming cost V 0 bases and J 5 bases, with 13 bases left between them. In germline, CDR1 is SGDLS, CDR2 YYNGEE. The CDR3 sequence is CASSVDGGALDTQYF. The CDR3 DNA follows: TGTGCCAGCAGCGTAGATGGGGGGGCCTTAGATACGCAGTATTTT.

This clone is a singleton in its sample. The chain recombines TRBV6-1 with TRBJ2-5; possible D gene TRBD1, 6 bases. This CDR3 comprises 14 residues. Trimming took off 6 bases at V and 3 bases at J, with 14 bases between the two ends. Per the germline V gene, CDR1 is MNHNS and CDR2 is SASEGT. This CDR3 reads CASSQRDKKETQYF. The CDR3 bases are TGTGCCAGCAGCCAGAGGGACAAAAAAGAGACCCAGTACTTC.

To note about this clone: At one end the junction does not follow the germline gene, possibly because of a read error. The chain is built from TRBV7-7 and TRBJ2-3; 10 nucleotides match TRBD1. The germline V gene has CDR1 SSHAT and CDR2 FNYEAQ (reference sequence). The CDR3 is made up of 15 amino acids. CDR3 amino acids: CASSSGTGVSDTQYF. The DNA for the CDR3 is TGTGCTAGCAGCTCTGGGACAGGGGTTTCAGATACGCAGTATTTT.

Notes on this clone: The same CDR3 is also encoded by other DNA sequences in this sample. The V call is TRBV19, the J call TRBJ2-6; 7 bases map to TRBD1. Germline assignment: CDR1 LNHDA and CDR2 SQIVND (reference sequence). V was clipped by 6 bases and J by 4 bases; unmatched bases: 6. CDR3 length: 15 amino acids. In DNA, the CDR3 is TGTGCCAGTAGCACGACAGGGACCGGGGCCAACGTCCTGACTTTC. This gives the protein CASSTTGTGANVLTF.

J is TRBJ2-5 and V is TRBV5-4; TRBD2 might be the D (5 bases). Germline assignment: CDR1 SGHNT and CDR2 YYREEE (reference sequence). The CDR3 is made up of 15 amino acids. Between the trimmed V and J ends, which lost 4 bases and 4 bases, there was a span of 17 bases. CDR3 sequence: CASSPSGLKGETQYF. CDR3 nucleotides: TGTGCCAGCAGCCCAAGCGGACTGAAGGGAGAGACCCAGTACTTC.

The DNA of the CDR3 is TGTGCCAGCAGGCCGGGACAGGCCTCCTACGAGCAGTACTTC. As protein: CASRPGQASYEQYF. V usage is TRBV6-1 and J usage is TRBJ2-7; 8 bases are shared with TRBD1. This CDR3 comprises 14 residues. Trimming took 6 bases from V and 0 from J; bases not matched to a gene: 4. CDR1 and CDR2 from the germline V gene are MNHNS and SASEGT.

This chain uses TRBV7-9 with TRBJ1-6; 9 positions match TRBD1. The V segment lost 1 base and the J segment 10 bases; nucleotides outside the gene matches: 5. This CDR3 has 15 amino acids. Germline values: CDR1 SEHNR, CDR2 FQNEAQ (reference sequence). The CDR3 DNA sequence: TGTGCCAGCAGCTTAGGACAGGGGGTTGACTCACCCCTCCACTTT. Protein sequence: CASSLGQGVDSPLHF. The full variable domain, with the rest looked up from reference TRBV7-9 and TRBJ1-6, is DTGVSQNPRHKITKRGQNVTFRCDPISEHNRLYWYRQTLGQGPEFLTYFQNEAQLEKSRLLSDRFSAERPKGSFSTLEIQRTEQGDSAMYLCASSLGQGVDSPLHFGNGTRLTVT.

The rearrangement joins TRBV27 to TRBJ2-1; D remains unclear. The CDR3 runs to 15 residues. Germline V gives CDR1 MNHEY, CDR2 SMNVEV (reference sequence). Trimming left V 5 bases short and J 5 bases short, with 16 bases between. CDR3 region: CASSPDGQEDNEQFF. Here the CDR3 DNA reads TGTGCCAGCAGTCCGGACGGGCAAGAGGACAATGAGCAGTTCTTC.